Each of the 10 T cell receptor beta chains below was sequenced from the same sample in a study of shared clonotypes between healthy human individuals. Generated by immunoSEQ multiplex PCR, the TCRdb table keeps only in-frame clones and is missing some. The profile shows millions of clones, 93% of them singletons. Naive CD8 cells lacked CD45RO, underwent positive selection for CCR7 and left out terminally differentiated effector memory CD45RA+ cells. Sequenced: naive CD8+ T cells from PBMCs. These TCRs come from a man between 18 and 29 years old in good health. Some clones in this sample may be carry-over from other donors' samples.

V is TRBV4-1 and J is TRBJ2-1; weak D call: TRBD1 (6 bases). This CDR3 is built from 15 residues. The V gene's germline CDR1 is MGHRA and CDR2 YSYEKL. Trimming cost V 0 bases and J 10 bases, with 16 bases left between them. CDR3 sequence reads: CASSQEPGHNWEQFF. CDR3 bases: TGCGCCAGCAGCCAAGAACCGGGACACAATTGGGAGCAGTTCTTC.

This sequence joins TRBV5-1 and TRBJ2-3; 11 bases agree with TRBD2. Germline V gene lookup returns CDR1 SGHRS and CDR2 YFSETQ. This CDR3 region has 17 residues. V dropped 0 bases and J dropped 2; count of bases not matched to a gene: 5. CDR3 sequence: CASSLGSSGRFTDTQYF. For the CDR3, the DNA is TGCGCCAGCAGCTTGGGATCTAGCGGGAGGTTCACAGATACGCAGTATTTT.

This clone was picked up one time. V is TRBV7-6 and J is TRBJ1-5; D not resolved. Germline CDR1 reads SGHVS; CDR2 reads FNYEAQ. V was trimmed by 1 base and J by 2 bases, leaving 9 bases between them. The CDR3 extends over 15 amino acids. CDR3 DNA: TGTGCCAGCAGCTTAGGACCGATGGGCAATCAGCCCCAGCATTTT. This translates into CASSLGPMGNQPQHF.

The rearrangement joins TRBV7-8 to TRBJ2-7; 9 bases fit TRBD2. Germline values: CDR1 SGHVS, CDR2 FQNEAQ. The CDR3 has 16 amino acids. V lost 5 bases and J lost 3; bases outside the gene matches: 11. The CDR3 coding sequence is TGTGCCAGCAGCACACAGACTAGCGGAGCCTACTACGAGCAGTACTTC. Encoded protein: CASSTQTSGAYYEQYF.

V gene TRBV4-1 combines with J gene TRBJ1-1; a weak D match, TRBD1 (5 bases). V lost 4 bases, J lost 1 base, and 13 bases lay in between. The CDR3 is made up of 15 amino acids. From germline, CDR1 is MGHRA and CDR2 YSYEKL. CDR3 bases: TGCGCCAGCAGCCTATTCAATCAGGGGAACACTGAAGCTTTCTTT. Translating gives CASSLFNQGNTEAFF.

The rearrangement uses TRBV9 and TRBJ2-7; D possibly corresponds to TRBD2 (6 bases). Germline assignment: CDR1 SGDLS and CDR2 YYNGEE. The V gene lost 5 bases and the J gene lost 3 bases, with 18 bases spanning the gap. The CDR3 totals 15 residues. CDR3 amino acids: CASSPRTVEGYEQYF. CDR3 DNA: TGTGCCAGCAGTCCCCGGACGGTGGAGGGCTACGAGCAGTACTTC.

The V and J genes are TRBV30 and TRBJ2-1; TRBD1 agrees at 9 bases. V lost 3 bases and J lost 3; bases outside the gene matches: 6. CDR3 size: 15 residues. Germline lookup yields CDR1 GTSNPN and CDR2 SVGIG (reference sequence). CDR3 residues: CAWSRGQGSYNEQFF. CDR3 nucleotide sequence: TGTGCCTGGAGCCGCGGACAGGGGAGCTACAATGAGCAGTTCTTC.

The chain carries TRBV14 and TRBJ2-1; 8 bases line up with TRBD1. V lost 3 bases, J lost 7 bases, and 11 bases stayed unmatched. The CDR3 is 16 amino acids. CDR1 and CDR2 from the germline V gene are SGHDN and FVKESK. In DNA form, the CDR3 reads TGTGCCAGCAGCCACCTCCCAGGGGGCGGAGGAAATGAGCAGTTCTTC. It is translated as CASSHLPGGGGNEQFF.

V is TRBV11-2 and J is TRBJ2-3, with a possible D match to TRBD2 (6 bases). V was trimmed by 4 bases and J by 0 bases, leaving 20 bases between them. The CDR3 extends over 18 amino acids. Per the germline V gene, CDR1 is SGHAT and CDR2 is FQNNGV. This CDR3 is CASSYGVTGRDSTDTQYF. DNA of the CDR3: TGTGCCAGCAGCTATGGAGTAACCGGGCGGGATAGCACAGATACGCAGTATTTT.

The table lists this clone with a count of one. CDR3 DNA sequence: TGTGCCAGCGGGGGGAACACCGGGGAGCTGTTTTTT. Translating gives CASGGNTGELFF. The V call is TRBV9, the J call TRBJ2-2; the D gene could be TRBD1 or TRBD2 (5 bases each). Looked up from germline, CDR1 is SGDLS and CDR2 is YYNGEE. This CDR3 is 12 amino acids long. With 7 bases removed from V and 1 base from J, the gap between germline ends came to 5 bases. Full variable domain (outside the CDR3, taken from reference TRBV9 and TRBJ2-2): DSGVTQTPKHLITATGQRVTLRCSPRSGDLSVYWYQQSLDQGLQFLIQYYNGEERAKGNILERFSAQQFPDLHSELNLSSLELGDSALYFCASGGNTGELFFGEGSRLTVL.